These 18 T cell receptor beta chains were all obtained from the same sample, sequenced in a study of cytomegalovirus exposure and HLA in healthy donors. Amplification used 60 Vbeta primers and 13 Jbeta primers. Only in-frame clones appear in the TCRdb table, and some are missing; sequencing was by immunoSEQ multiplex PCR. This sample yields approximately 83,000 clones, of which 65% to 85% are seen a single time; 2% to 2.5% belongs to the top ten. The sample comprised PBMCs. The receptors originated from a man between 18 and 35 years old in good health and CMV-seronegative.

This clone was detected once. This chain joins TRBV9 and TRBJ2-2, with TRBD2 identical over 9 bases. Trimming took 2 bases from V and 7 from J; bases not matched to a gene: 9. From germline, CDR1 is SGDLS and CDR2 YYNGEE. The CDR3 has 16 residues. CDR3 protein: CASSVGGGALDGELFF. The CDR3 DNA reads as TGTGCCAGCAGCGTCGGCGGGGGGGCTTTGGACGGGGAGCTGTTTTTT.

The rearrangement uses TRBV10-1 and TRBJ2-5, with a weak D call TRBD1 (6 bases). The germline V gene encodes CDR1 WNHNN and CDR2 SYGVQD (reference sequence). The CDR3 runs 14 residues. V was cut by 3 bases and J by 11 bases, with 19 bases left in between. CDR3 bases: TGCGCCAGCAGTGACAAAAGGTACCCAGGGGAGCAGTACTTC. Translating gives CASSDKRYPGEQYF.

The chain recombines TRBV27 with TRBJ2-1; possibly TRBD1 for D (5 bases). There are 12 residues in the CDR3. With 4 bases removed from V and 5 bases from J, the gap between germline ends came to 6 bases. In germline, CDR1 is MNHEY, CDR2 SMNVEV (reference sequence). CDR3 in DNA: TGTGCCAGCAGTTCGACAGACAATGAGCAGTTCTTC. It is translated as CASSSTDNEQFF.

The CDR3 loop reads CASRGSSGGGSGEQYF. CDR3 nucleotides: TGTGCCAGCAGGGGATCTAGCGGGGGGGGGTCCGGGGAGCAGTACTTC. V and J are TRBV2 and TRBJ2-7; 12 nucleotides line up with TRBD2. The junction had 13 bases not matched to a gene; V was cut back by 6 bases and J by 7 bases. This CDR3 comprises 16 residues. The V gene's germline CDR1 is SNHLY and CDR2 FYNNEI.

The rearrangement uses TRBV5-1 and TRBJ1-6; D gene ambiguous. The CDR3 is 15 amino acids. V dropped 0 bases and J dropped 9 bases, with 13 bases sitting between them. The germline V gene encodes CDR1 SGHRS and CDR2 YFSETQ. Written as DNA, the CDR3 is TGCGCCAGCAGCTTGGGCGCCGGGGATAGTTCACCCCTCCACTTT. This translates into CASSLGAGDSSPLHF.

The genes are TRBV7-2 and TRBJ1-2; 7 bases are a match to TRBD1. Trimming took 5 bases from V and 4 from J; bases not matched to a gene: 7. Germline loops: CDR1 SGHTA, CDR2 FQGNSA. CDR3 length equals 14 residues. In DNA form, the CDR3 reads TGTGCCAGCAGCGACCGGGACAGAATCTATGGCTACACCTTC. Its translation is CASSDRDRIYGYTF.

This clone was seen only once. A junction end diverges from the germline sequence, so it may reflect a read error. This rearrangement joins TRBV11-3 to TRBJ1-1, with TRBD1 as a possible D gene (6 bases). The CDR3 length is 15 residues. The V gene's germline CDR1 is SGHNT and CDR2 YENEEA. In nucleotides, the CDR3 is TGTGCCAGCAGCCTAGACGGGGGGGCGGACACTGAAGCTTTCTTT. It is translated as CASSLDGGADTEAFF. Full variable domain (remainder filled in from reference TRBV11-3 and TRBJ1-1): EAGVVQSPRYKIIEKKQPVAFWCNPISGHNTLYWYLQNLGQGPELLIRYENEEAVDDSQLPKDRFSAERLKGVDSTLKIQPAELGDSAVYLCASSLDGGADTEAFFGQGTRLTVV.

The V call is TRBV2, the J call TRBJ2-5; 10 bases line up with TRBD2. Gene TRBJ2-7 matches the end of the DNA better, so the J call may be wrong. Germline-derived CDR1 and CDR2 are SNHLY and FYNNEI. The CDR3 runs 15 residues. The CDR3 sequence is CASSFRTSGDYEQYF. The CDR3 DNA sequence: TGTGCCAGCAGTTTCCGGACTAGCGGAGACTACGAGCAGTACTTC.

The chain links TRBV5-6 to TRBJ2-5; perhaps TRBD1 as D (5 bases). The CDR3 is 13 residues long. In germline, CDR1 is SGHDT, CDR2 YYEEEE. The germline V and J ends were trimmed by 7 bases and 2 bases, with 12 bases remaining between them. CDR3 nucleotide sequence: TGTGCCAGCGGAAGGGGCAGTCAAGAGACCCAGTACTTC. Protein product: CASGRGSQETQYF.

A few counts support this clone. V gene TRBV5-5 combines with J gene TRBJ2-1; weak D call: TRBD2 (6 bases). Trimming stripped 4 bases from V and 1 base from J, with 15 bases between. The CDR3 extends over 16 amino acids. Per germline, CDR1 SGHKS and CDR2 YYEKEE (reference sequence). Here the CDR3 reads CASSLVGTWSYNEQFF. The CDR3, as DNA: TGTGCCAGCAGCCTGGTTGGGACTTGGTCCTACAATGAGCAGTTCTTC.

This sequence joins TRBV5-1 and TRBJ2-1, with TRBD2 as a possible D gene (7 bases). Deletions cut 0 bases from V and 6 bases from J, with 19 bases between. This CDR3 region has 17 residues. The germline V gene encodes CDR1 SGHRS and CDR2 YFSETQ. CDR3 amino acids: CASSLAGRGAEGNEQFF. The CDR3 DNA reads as TGCGCCAGCAGCTTGGCAGGCCGGGGGGCCGAGGGCAATGAGCAGTTCTTC. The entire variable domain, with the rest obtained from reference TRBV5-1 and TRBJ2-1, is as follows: KAGVTQTPRYLIKTRGQQVTLSCSPISGHRSVSWYQQTPGQGLQFLFEYFSETQRNKGNFPGRFSGRQFSNSRSEMNVSTLELGDSALYLCASSLAGRGAEGNEQFFGPGTRLTVL.

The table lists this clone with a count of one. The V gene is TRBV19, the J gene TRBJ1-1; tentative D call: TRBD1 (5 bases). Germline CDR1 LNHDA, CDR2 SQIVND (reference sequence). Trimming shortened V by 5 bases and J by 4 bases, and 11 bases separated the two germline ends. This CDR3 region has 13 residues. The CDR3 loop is CASSGQGGTEAFF. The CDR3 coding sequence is TGTGCCAGTAGTGGCCAGGGAGGCACTGAAGCTTTCTTT. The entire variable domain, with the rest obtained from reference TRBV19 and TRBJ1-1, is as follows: DGGITQSPKYLFRKEGQNVTLSCEQNLNHDAMYWYRQDPGQGLRLIYYSQIVNDFQKGDIAEGYSVSREKKESFPLTVTSAQKNPTAFYLCASSGQGGTEAFFGQGTRLTVV.

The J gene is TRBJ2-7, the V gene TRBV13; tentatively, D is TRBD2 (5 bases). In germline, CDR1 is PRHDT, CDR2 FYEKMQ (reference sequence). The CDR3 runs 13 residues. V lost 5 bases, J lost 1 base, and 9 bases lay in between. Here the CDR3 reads CASSLSGSYEQYF. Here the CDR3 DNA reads TGTGCCAGCAGCCTAAGCGGATCCTACGAGCAGTACTTC. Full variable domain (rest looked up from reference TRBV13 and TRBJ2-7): AAGVIQSPRHLIKEKRETATLKCYPIPRHDTVYWYQQGPGQDPQFLISFYEKMQSDKGSIPDRFSAQQFSDYHSELNMSSLELGDSALYFCASSLSGSYEQYFGPGTRLTVT.

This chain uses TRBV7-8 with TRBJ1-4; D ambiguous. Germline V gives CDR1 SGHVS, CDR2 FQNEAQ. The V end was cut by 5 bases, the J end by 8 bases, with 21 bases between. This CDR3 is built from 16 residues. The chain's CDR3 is CASSPGVSRMGEKLFF. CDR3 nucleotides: TGTGCCAGCAGCCCCGGGGTCTCCCGAATGGGGGAAAAACTGTTTTTT.

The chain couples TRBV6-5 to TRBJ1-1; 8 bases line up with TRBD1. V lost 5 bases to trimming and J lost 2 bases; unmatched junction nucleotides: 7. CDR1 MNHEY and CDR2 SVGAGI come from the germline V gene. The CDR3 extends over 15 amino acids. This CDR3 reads CASSTGQDFNTEAFF. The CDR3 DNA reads TGTGCCAGCAGTACGGGACAGGATTTTAACACTGAAGCTTTCTTT.

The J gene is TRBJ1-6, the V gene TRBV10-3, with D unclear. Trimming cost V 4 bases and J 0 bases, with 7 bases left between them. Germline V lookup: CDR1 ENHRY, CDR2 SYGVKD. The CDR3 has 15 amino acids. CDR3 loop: CAISGESSYNSPLHF. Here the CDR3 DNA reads TGTGCCATCAGTGGTGAGAGCTCCTATAATTCACCCCTCCACTTT.

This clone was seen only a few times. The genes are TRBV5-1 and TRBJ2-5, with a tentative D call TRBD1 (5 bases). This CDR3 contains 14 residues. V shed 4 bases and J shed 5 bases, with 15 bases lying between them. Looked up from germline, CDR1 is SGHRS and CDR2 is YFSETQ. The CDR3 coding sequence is TGCGCCAGCAGCCCCGGGCCAGGGCCGGAGACCCAGTACTTC. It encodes CASSPGPGPETQYF.

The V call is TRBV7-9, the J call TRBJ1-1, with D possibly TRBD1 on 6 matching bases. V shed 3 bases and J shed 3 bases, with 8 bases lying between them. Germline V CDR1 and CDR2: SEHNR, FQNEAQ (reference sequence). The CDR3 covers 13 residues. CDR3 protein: CASSLRTDTEAFF. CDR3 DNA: TGTGCCAGCAGCTTGCGGACAGACACTGAAGCTTTCTTT.